These T cell receptor beta chains were read from a single sample in a study of graft-versus-host responses after intestinal transplantation. Measured with immunoSEQ multiplex PCR; TCRdb has only the in-frame clones, and not every one. Seen here are some 69,000 clones, roughly 92% observed once, and the top ten hold 6.5% to 8.5%. Sequenced here: bone marrow, sampled approximately 700 days after intestinal transplantation. These receptors were taken from a human patient who received an intestinal transplant, so some T cells may come from the graft donor. Each CDR3 is given with its conserved first and last residue. A D gene is named only where the DNA matches it firmly. Not every row has a clone size; where given, it reads once, few, many or a size class.

TGTGCCAGCAGTTTTCCGGGGCACTACGAGCAGTACTTC	CASSFPGHYEQYF	.	TRBV28	TRBJ2-7	.
TGTGCCAGTAGTATAGGTTCTCCACAGGTCTATAGCAATCAGCCCCAGCATTTT	CASSIGSPQVYSNQPQHF	.	TRBV19	TRBJ1-5	.
TGTGCCAGCAGCGCCCTCGACGTGGAGTCAAGGCAGTATTTT	CASSALDVESRQYF	.	TRBV9	TRBJ2-3	once
TGTGCCAGCAGTTACTCGGCCCAGGGTCGCACTGAAGCTTTCTTT	CASSYSAQGRTEAFF	.	TRBV6-5	TRBJ1-1	.
TGCGCCAGCAGACCGCGCCCGGGACAGGGGGACGAGCAGTACTTC	CASRPRPGQGDEQYF	TRBD1	TRBV5-1	TRBJ2-7	.
TGTGCCAGCATACGGGAGGGCCCAAGGGAGCAGTACTTC	CASIREGPREQYF	TRBD2	TRBV6-1	TRBJ2-7	.
TGTGCCAGTAGTACCAGGGGGAGTAGCAATCAGCCCCAGCATTTT	CASSTRGSSNQPQHF	TRBD1	TRBV19	TRBJ1-5	once
TGTGCCAGCAGTGAGACGACAGGGAGGGCTTTCTTT	CASSETTGRAFF	TRBD1	TRBV2	TRBJ1-1	.
TGTGCCAGCAGCCAGGGGGTTAATTCAGATACGCAGTATTTT	CASSQGVNSDTQYF	TRBD1	TRBV7-3	TRBJ2-3	.
TGTGCCAGCTCACGGACAGGGGGCGTGAACACTGAAGCTTTCTTT	CASSRTGGVNTEAFF	TRBD1	TRBV18	TRBJ1-1	.